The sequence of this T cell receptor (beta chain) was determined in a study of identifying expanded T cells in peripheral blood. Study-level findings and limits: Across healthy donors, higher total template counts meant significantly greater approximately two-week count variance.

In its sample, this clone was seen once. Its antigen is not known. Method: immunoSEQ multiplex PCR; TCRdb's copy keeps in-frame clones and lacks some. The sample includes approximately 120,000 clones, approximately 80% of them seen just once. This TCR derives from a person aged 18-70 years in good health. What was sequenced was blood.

CDR3 residues: CASTGKHEQYF. The CDR3 region has the DNA TGTGCCAGCACAGGGAAACACGAGCAGTACTTC. The rearrangement uses TRBV27 and TRBJ2-7; D perhaps matches TRBD1 (5 bases). V lost 7 bases and J 5 bases, leaving 9 bases between the germline ends. Germline CDR1 and CDR2: MNHEY and SMNVEV (reference sequence). The CDR3 contains 11 residues.